This entry is about one TCR beta chain. Preparation of the TCRbeta library involved a method that used unique molecular identifiers. TCRdb processed the PCR reads anew with MiXCR; each CDR3 protein has one entry. The data show under 140,000 distinct CDR3 sequences, about a tenth seen once. These data belong to a study of T-cell reconstitution after alpha-beta-depleted transplantation in children. The CDR3 consists of 11 residues. The junction had 2 bases not matched to a gene; V was cut back by 7 bases and J by 3 bases. Germline CDR1 is SQVTM and CDR2 is ANQGSEA. The sequences come from PBMCs from the stem cell graft donor, collected from the stem cell graft. This clonotype was obtained from a human donor who donated a stem cell graft to a child with acute lymphoblastic leukemia. The chain is built from TRBV29-1 and TRBJ2-5, with 7 bases identical to TRBD2. CDR3 nucleotides: TGCAGCGGGGGGGGGGAAGAGACCCAGTACTTC. Translation gives CSGGGEETQYF.